Listed here are 30 T cell receptor beta chains from one sample, sequenced in a study of cytomegalovirus exposure and HLA in healthy donors. The PCR contained 60 Vbeta and 13 Jbeta primers. The method was immunoSEQ multiplex PCR; TCRdb's version includes in-frame clones alone and lacks a portion of them. The repertoire has under 150,000 clones, 80% of them found once; the top ten carry roughly 2%. Sequences were obtained from PBMCs. Receptors originate from a man aged 25-45 years in good health and CMV-seronegative.

This clone was counted between two and nine times. The rearrangement links TRBV27 to TRBJ1-1; D call uncertain. This CDR3 contains 13 residues. V lost 7 bases, J lost 7 bases, and 16 bases lay in between. Germline CDR1 is MNHEY and CDR2 is SMNVEV (reference sequence). DNA for the CDR3: TGTGCCAGCAAGATGCGACAAGACCGTGAAGCTTTCTTT. Translation: CASKMRQDREAFF.

This rearrangement joins TRBV5-8 to TRBJ1-2; 8 positions match TRBD1. Germline-derived CDR1 and CDR2 are SGHTS and YDEGEE. The CDR3 totals 13 residues. J gave up 4 bases and V 5 bases, and 4 bases lay outside the gene matches. In nucleotides, the CDR3 is TGTGCCAGCAGACGTGGGACAGGCTATGGCTACACCTTC. The encoded protein is CASRRGTGYGYTF.

This clone has more than one count but fewer than ten. The genes are TRBV30 and TRBJ1-5; TRBD1 agrees at 7 bases. Germline V CDR1 and CDR2: GTSNPN, SVGIG (reference sequence). V dropped 2 bases and J dropped 0; count of bases not matched to a gene: 4. CDR3 size: 15 residues. The CDR3 DNA follows: TGTGCCTGGAGTATAGGGACAGCTAGCAATCAGCCCCAGCATTTT. This encodes CAWSIGTASNQPQHF.

This clone was found a few times. The gene calls are TRBV6-5 and TRBJ1-1; TRBD1 matches 8 bases. In germline, CDR1 is MNHEY, CDR2 SVGAGI. The CDR3 extends over 12 amino acids. The V and J ends lost 4 bases and 8 bases, in that order; junction bases with no gene match: 3. The CDR3 spells CASSSRTGEAFF. CDR3 DNA: TGTGCCAGCAGTTCCCGGACAGGGGAAGCTTTCTTT.

The rearrangement joins TRBV5-1 to TRBJ1-5, with D unresolved. The V gene lost 1 base and the J gene lost 2 bases, with 7 bases spanning the gap. CDR1 is SGHRS and CDR2 is YFSETQ in the germline V gene. The CDR3 extends over 14 amino acids. CDR3 DNA: TGCGCCAGCAGCTTGTTAGGAGGCAATCAGCCCCAGCATTTT. Translated: CASSLLGGNQPQHF.

The chain joins TRBV27 to TRBJ1-5; 9 bases match TRBD1. Germline CDR1 MNHEY, CDR2 SMNVEV (reference sequence). After removal of 6 bases from V and 4 bases from J, the junction contained 4 bases not matched to a gene. The CDR3 covers 14 residues. The CDR3 DNA sequence: TGTGCCAGCAGGGAGGGACAGGGTAATCAGCCCCAGCATTTT. Translating gives CASREGQGNQPQHF.

V and J are TRBV6-6 and TRBJ2-3; D possibly corresponds to TRBD2 (6 bases). V gave up 2 bases and J gave up 4 bases, with 13 bases separating them. This CDR3 has 15 amino acids. The V gene's germline CDR1 is MNHNY and CDR2 SVGAGI (reference sequence). This CDR3 is CASSYPRGMADTQYF. The CDR3 DNA reads TGTGCCAGCAGTTACCCCCGGGGGATGGCAGATACGCAGTATTTT.

This clone was picked up a small number of times. The gene calls are TRBV5-1 and TRBJ2-3; 13 bases line up with TRBD2. From germline, CDR1 is SGHRS and CDR2 YFSETQ. The CDR3 is made up of 20 amino acids. With 2 bases clipped from V and 4 bases from J, the junction kept 16 bases outside the gene matches. The CDR3 bases are TGCGCCAGCAGCTTTGAGGGCAGGGGGCGACTAGCGGGGGGCCCAGATACGCAGTATTTT. As protein: CASSFEGRGRLAGGPDTQYF.

CDR3 bases: TGCGCCAGCAGCTTGGTCCCAGGGGGTTACTACGAGCAGTACTTC. Protein sequence: CASSLVPGGYYEQYF. This rearrangement joins TRBV5-1 to TRBJ2-7; 7 nucleotides match TRBD1. Germline CDR1 SGHRS, CDR2 YFSETQ. This CDR3 has 15 amino acids. V was pared by 0 bases and J by 3 bases, with 6 bases of the junction left unmatched.

The sample holds a few counts of this clone. J is TRBJ1-1 and V is TRBV5-1; a possible D gene is TRBD1 (6 bases). V was shortened by 0 bases and J by 9 bases, with 18 bases between the two germline ends. Germline V gene lookup returns CDR1 SGHRS and CDR2 YFSETQ. The CDR3 has 15 residues. This CDR3 reads CASSLEPGAALKAFF. The CDR3 DNA is TGCGCCAGCAGCTTGGAACCAGGGGCGGCACTGAAAGCTTTCTTT.

The V gene is TRBV10-3, the J gene TRBJ1-3; D not certain. V lost 3 bases and J 0 bases, leaving 9 bases between the germline ends. The CDR3 has 15 residues. CDR1 ENHRY and CDR2 SYGVKD come from the germline V gene. The DNA for the CDR3 is TGTGCCATCAGTGAAAAGCTGTACTCTGGAAACACCATATATTTT. Translated: CAISEKLYSGNTIYF.

J is TRBJ2-7 and V is TRBV4-1, with D possibly being TRBD2 (7 bases). This CDR3 has 19 amino acids. Germline values: CDR1 MGHRA, CDR2 YSYEKL. The V gene lost 0 bases and the J gene lost 2 bases, with 23 bases spanning the gap. In DNA form, the CDR3 reads TGCGCCAGCAGCCAAGATCCAAGGTTAGGGGGGGCCAGGACCTACGAGCAGTACTTC. Translation gives CASSQDPRLGGARTYEQYF.

This sequence joins TRBV18 and TRBJ2-6; D is possibly TRBD2 (5 bases). CDR3 size: 15 residues. With 6 bases removed from V and 2 bases from J, the gap between germline ends came to 11 bases. Germline values: CDR1 KGHSH, CDR2 LQKENI. CDR3 sequence (DNA): TGTGCCAGCTCCCCGGGGTCCGCTGGGGCCAACGTCCTGACTTTC. The encoded protein is CASSPGSAGANVLTF.

The chain combines TRBV11-2 with TRBJ2-7, with 10 bases identical to TRBD2. The V gene's germline CDR1 is SGHAT and CDR2 FQNNGV. V lost 4 bases, J lost 2 bases, and 5 bases stayed unmatched. The CDR3 is made up of 15 amino acids. The CDR3 reads CASSYGTSATYEQYF. The CDR3 nucleotides are TGTGCCAGCAGCTATGGGACTAGCGCGACCTACGAGCAGTACTTC.

This chain links TRBV28 with TRBJ1-5, with D maybe TRBD1 (5 bases). This CDR3 has 16 residues. In germline, CDR1 is MDHEN, CDR2 SYDVKM. V lost 4 bases and J 2 bases, leaving 15 bases between the germline ends. The CDR3 DNA is TGTGCCAGCAGTTCAGAAGGGACGGGGGGCAATCAGCCCCAGCATTTT. This gives the protein CASSSEGTGGNQPQHF.

The chain recombines TRBV4-1 with TRBJ2-2; 8 bases are a match to TRBD2. Germline V gene sequence: CDR1 MGHRA, CDR2 YSYEKL. Trimming took 5 bases from V and 6 from J; bases not matched to a gene: 5. The CDR3 covers 14 residues. CDR3 region: CASSAAGVAGELFF. The CDR3 nucleotides read TGCGCCAGCAGCGCAGCGGGAGTCGCCGGGGAGCTGTTTTTT.

The chain couples TRBV6-6 to TRBJ1-1; weak D call: TRBD1 (6 bases). Looked up from germline, CDR1 is MNHNY and CDR2 is SVGAGI (reference sequence). The V end was cut by 7 bases, the J end by 5 bases, with 14 bases between. The CDR3 has 13 residues. CDR3 coding DNA: TGTGCCAGCACCCCACAGGGTGGGACTGAAGCTTTCTTT. This sequence encodes CASTPQGGTEAFF.

CDR3 DNA: TGTGCCAGCAGCTTCGGGATTAACAATGAGCAGTTCTTC. Translated: CASSFGINNEQFF. The chain joins TRBV11-3 to TRBJ2-1; D possibly corresponds to TRBD2 (5 bases). V lost 3 bases, J lost 5 bases, and 8 bases lay in between. The germline V gene has CDR1 SGHNT and CDR2 YENEEA. CDR3 length: 13 amino acids. The whole variable domain, filled in from reference TRBV11-3 and TRBJ2-1, reads EAGVVQSPRYKIIEKKQPVAFWCNPISGHNTLYWYLQNLGQGPELLIRYENEEAVDDSQLPKDRFSAERLKGVDSTLKIQPAELGDSAVYLCASSFGINNEQFFGPGTRLTVL.

The chain employs TRBV5-1 and TRBJ2-2; D is possibly TRBD2 (5 bases). The CDR3 is 17 residues long. Germline V gene lookup returns CDR1 SGHRS and CDR2 YFSETQ. V was shortened by 4 bases and J by 3 bases, with 19 bases between the two germline ends. The CDR3 DNA is TGCGCCAGCAGCCCCCGAGGGTTCAGCCAGGACACCGGGGAGCTGTTTTTT. Residues: CASSPRGFSQDTGELFF.

This clone occurred once. Compared with germline, one end of the junction differs, possibly owing to a read error. The CDR3 DNA reads as TGCGCCAGCAGGAAATCGGCGGGGTACACTGGGGAGCTGTTTTTT. It specifies CASRKSAGYTGELFF. The gene calls are TRBV5-1 and TRBJ2-2; D is possibly TRBD2 (6 bases). The germline V gene has CDR1 SGHRS and CDR2 YFSETQ. This CDR3 contains 15 residues.

The CDR3 protein is CATSRGWTGGQETQYF. The DNA of the CDR3 is TGTGCCACCAGCAGAGGTTGGACAGGGGGACAAGAGACCCAGTACTTC. The V and J genes are TRBV15 and TRBJ2-5, with TRBD1 matching 10 bases. Germline V gives CDR1 LNHNV, CDR2 YYDKDF (reference sequence). The CDR3 is 16 amino acids. After removal of 1 base from V and 2 bases from J, the junction contained 4 bases not matched to a gene.

The J gene is TRBJ2-7, the V gene TRBV5-6; possible D gene TRBD1, 6 bases. Trimming removed 0 bases at V and 1 base at J, with 14 bases between. CDR1 is SGHDT and CDR2 is YYEEEE in the germline V gene. The CDR3 consists of 16 residues. CDR3 protein: CASSLGWGGQSYEQYF. In DNA, the CDR3 is TGTGCCAGCAGCTTGGGATGGGGCGGACAGTCCTACGAGCAGTACTTC.

Comment on this clone: Distinct nucleotide sequences in the sample also encode this CDR3. The gene calls are TRBV9 and TRBJ2-5, with 7 bases aligning to TRBD1. CDR3 length: 13 amino acids. CDR1 SGDLS and CDR2 YYNGEE come from the germline V gene. The junction had 0 bases not matched to a gene; V was cut back by 2 bases and J by 2 bases. CDR3 sequence: CASSVGQQETQYF. The CDR3 nucleotides are TGTGCCAGCAGCGTGGGACAGCAAGAGACCCAGTACTTC.

The gene calls are TRBV5-1 and TRBJ2-1, with 7 bases matching TRBD1. The length of the CDR3 is 15 residues. V dropped 0 bases and J dropped 4; count of bases not matched to a gene: 4. CDR1 and CDR2 (germline): SGHRS, YFSETQ. CDR3 in DNA: TGCGCCAGCAGCTTGGCGGGGACAGCATACAATGAGCAGTTCTTC. Encoded protein: CASSLAGTAYNEQFF.

The chain couples TRBV19 to TRBJ2-3; D possibly corresponds to TRBD2 (6 bases). CDR1 is LNHDA and CDR2 is SQIVND in the germline V gene (reference sequence). This CDR3 region has 14 residues. Trimming removed 3 bases from V and 0 bases from J, with 7 bases in between. This CDR3 is CASSIGGSTDTQYF. The CDR3 DNA follows: TGTGCCAGTAGTATCGGAGGGAGCACAGATACGCAGTATTTT.

As concerns this clone: Sequence at one end of the junction differs from germline and may be a read error. The chain links TRBV29-1 to TRBJ1-2; D uncertain. This CDR3 region has 14 residues. CDR1 and CDR2 from the germline V gene are SQVTM and ANQGSEA. CDR3 bases: TGCAGCGTTGGAGCCACGGGGAGAGACTATGGCTACCCCTTC. Translating gives CSVGATGRDYGYPF.

The gene calls are TRBV5-1 and TRBJ2-1; D is possibly TRBD2 (6 bases). Trimming removed 5 bases at V and 7 bases at J, with 16 bases between. The CDR3 sequence is 14 residues long. Germline CDR1 reads SGHRS; CDR2 reads YFSETQ. The CDR3 protein is CASSNRRASNEQFF. DNA of the CDR3: TGCGCCAGCAGTAACCGGAGGGCCAGTAATGAGCAGTTCTTC.

This clone was picked up one time. The chain carries TRBV7-9 and TRBJ2-1; D is undetermined. The CDR3 is made up of 12 amino acids. CDR1 SEHNR and CDR2 FQNEAQ come from the germline V gene (reference sequence). V lost 1 base and J lost 8, with 6 bases in between. CDR3 nucleotides: TGTGCCAGCAGCTTAGTCGGGTATGAGCAGTTCTTC. Amino acids: CASSLVGYEQFF.

The chain combines TRBV15 with TRBJ1-2, with 10 bases aligning to TRBD1. V shed 1 base and J 6 bases; nucleotides not matched to a gene: 2. This CDR3 is built from 14 residues. CDR1 and CDR2 from the germline V gene are LNHNV and YYDKDF (reference sequence). CDR3 sequence: CATSRGGQGDGYTF. In nucleotides, the CDR3 is TGTGCCACCAGCAGAGGAGGACAGGGGGATGGCTACACCTTC.

The chain recombines TRBV10-3 with TRBJ2-3; 10 nucleotides agree with TRBD2. V lost 7 bases and J lost 6; bases outside the gene matches: 13. This CDR3 is 16 amino acids long. Germline-derived CDR1 and CDR2 are ENHRY and SYGVKD. The CDR3 region has the DNA TGTGCCATCAATAACGTAGCGGGAGGACCTCCTGATACGCAGTATTTT. This codes for CAINNVAGGPPDTQYF.